Below are 5 T cell receptor beta chains sequenced from a single sample in a study of blood T cell repertoires in COVID-19. The protocol was immunoSEQ multiplex PCR, while the TCRdb copy is restricted to in-frame clones and leaves out a portion. The sample yields some 150,000 clones, just under 85% seen once. Source material: peripheral blood. The receptors shown here come from a woman aged 35 to 49 with active or convalescent COVID-19.

This rearrangement joins TRBV7-9 to TRBJ1-6; 11 positions agree with TRBD1. In germline, CDR1 is SEHNR, CDR2 FQNEAQ (reference sequence). This CDR3 has 19 residues. The junction had 11 bases not matched to a gene; V was cut back by 5 bases and J by 2 bases. The DNA of the CDR3 is TGTGCCAGCAGCCCGCAGCTTGGACAGGGGGCTACCTATAATTCACCCCTCCACTTT. Amino acid sequence: CASSPQLGQGATYNSPLHF.

The rearrangement links TRBV19 to TRBJ2-5, with D possibly being TRBD2 (6 bases). The V gene lost 0 bases and the J gene lost 4 bases, with 12 bases spanning the gap. Germline CDR1 is LNHDA and CDR2 is SQIVND (reference sequence). The CDR3 has 15 amino acids. CDR3 DNA sequence: TGTGCCAGTAGTATAGATCCCCGGGGGTCAGAGACCCAGTACTTC. As protein: CASSIDPRGSETQYF.

The table lists this clone with a count of one. The CDR3 protein is CASSYPGEGARAFF. The CDR3 bases are TGTGCCAGCAGTTACCCTGGTGAGGGGGCTAGGGCTTTCTTT. This chain connects TRBV6-5 to TRBJ1-1, with 7 bases fitting TRBD1. This CDR3 has 14 amino acids. Germline CDR1 MNHEY, CDR2 SVGAGI. J was trimmed by 11 bases and V by 2 bases; bases with no gene match: 11.

This rearrangement joins TRBV20-1 to TRBJ2-1; D gene ambiguous. From germline, CDR1 is DFQATT and CDR2 SNEGSKA (reference sequence). V was pared by 0 bases and J by 13 bases, with 10 bases between. CDR3 length equals 11 residues. CDR3 sequence (DNA): TGCAGTGCTAGAGATAACTTCCTACAGTTCTTC. This translates into CSARDNFLQFF.

The chain employs TRBV6-1 and TRBJ2-7; 10 bases agree with TRBD1. The CDR3 consists of 15 residues. The J segment lost 7 bases and the V segment lost 1 base, leaving 7 bases of the junction unmatched. Germline assignment: CDR1 MNHNS and CDR2 SASEGT. DNA of the CDR3: TGTGCCAGCAGTGAAGGGGACAGGGGTCCCTTGGAGCAGTACTTC. Protein product: CASSEGDRGPLEQYF.